Listed here are 16 T cell receptor beta chains from one sample, sequenced in a study of T-cell memory formation after mild COVID-19. A single record per CDR3 protein comes from TCRdb applying MiXCR to the 5' RACE reads. This sample has approximately 300,000 distinct CDR3 sequences, with roughly 15% found just once. The sequencing sample was made of PBMCs or a T cell subset sorted from them (not recorded which). The receptors originated from a man aged 18 to 30 who had mild COVID-19 (a few samples of this study predate the infection). Cell type and time point are not known.

The V call is TRBV5-1, the J call TRBJ1-1; a possible D gene is TRBD1 (5 bases). The V gene lost 0 bases and the J gene lost 1 base, with 10 bases spanning the gap. This CDR3 is built from 15 residues. CDR1 SGHRS and CDR2 YFSETQ come from the germline V gene. The CDR3 DNA reads TGCGCCAGCAGCTTGGAAGGGGAGAAGAACACTGAAGCTTTCTTT. It is translated as CASSLEGEKNTEAFF.

This clonotype was seen a few times. V usage is TRBV5-1 and J usage is TRBJ2-7; D unresolved. CDR1 and CDR2 (germline): SGHRS, YFSETQ. The length of the CDR3 is 14 residues. Trimming left V 2 bases short and J 0 bases short, with 9 bases between. CDR3 sequence (DNA): TGCGCCAGCAGCTTCAGCGTCAGCTCCTACGAGCAGTACTTC. Protein sequence: CASSFSVSSYEQYF.

This clonotype was counted a few times. V usage is TRBV6-6 and J usage is TRBJ1-1, with D perhaps TRBD1 (6 bases). Trimming left V 2 bases short and J 0 bases short, with 7 bases between. This CDR3 comprises 14 residues. CDR1 is MNHNY and CDR2 is SVGAGI in the germline V gene (reference sequence). The CDR3 DNA sequence: TGTGCCAGCAGTTACCCAGGGGTGAACACTGAAGCTTTCTTT. Amino acid sequence: CASSYPGVNTEAFF.

This clonotype came up many times. The rearrangement links TRBV4-2 to TRBJ2-7; 7 bases align to TRBD2. With V trimmed by 1 base and J by 3 bases, 3 bases remained unmatched. Germline-derived CDR1 and CDR2 are LGHNA and YNFKEQ. CDR3 length: 14 residues. The CDR3 here is CASSQGGGGYEQYF. Written as DNA, the CDR3 is TGTGCCAGCAGCCAAGGTGGGGGGGGCTACGAGCAGTACTTC.

V gene TRBV27 combines with J gene TRBJ2-3, with TRBD2 matching over 10 bases. The CDR3 totals 14 residues. Germline V gene sequence: CDR1 MNHEY, CDR2 SMNVEV (reference sequence). With V trimmed by 7 bases and J by 3 bases, 4 bases remained unmatched. CDR3 residues: CASKSGGATDTQYF. CDR3 in DNA: TGTGCCAGCAAGAGCGGGGGGGCAACAGATACGCAGTATTTT.

The V and J genes are TRBV9 and TRBJ1-3, with unresolved D. Per germline, CDR1 SGDLS and CDR2 YYNGEE. V was cut by 0 bases and J by 8 bases, with 6 bases left in between. The CDR3 is 12 amino acids. The CDR3 sequence is CASSVDEDTIYF. The CDR3, as DNA: TGTGCCAGCAGCGTAGATGAGGACACCATATATTTT.

The V call is TRBV11-2, the J call TRBJ2-2, with TRBD2 as a possible D gene (5 bases). The CDR3 length is 13 residues. In germline, CDR1 is SGHAT, CDR2 FQNNGV. V shed 5 bases and J shed 7 bases, with 11 bases lying between them. Here the CDR3 DNA reads TGTGCCAGCAGCCTAGCAGGAGGCGGGGAGCTGTTTTTT. It yields the protein CASSLAGGGELFF.

The sample holds a few counts of this clonotype. This chain joins TRBV7-2 and TRBJ2-1; a possible D gene is TRBD1 (6 bases). CDR3 length: 13 residues. V lost 5 bases and J 8 bases, leaving 13 bases between the germline ends. Germline assignment: CDR1 SGHTA and CDR2 FQGNSA. The CDR3 DNA follows: TGTGCCAGCAGCCCACAGGGAATTGATGAGCAGTTCTTC. Protein sequence: CASSPQGIDEQFF. The full variable domain, its missing parts supplied by reference TRBV7-2 and TRBJ2-1, is GAGVSQSPSNKVTEKGKDVELRCDPISGHTALYWYRQSLGQGLEFLIYFQGNSAPDKSGLPSDRFSAERTGGSVSTLTIQRTQQEDSAVYLCASSPQGIDEQFFGPGTRLTVL.

As DNA, the CDR3 is TGCGCCAGCAGCCAAGTTTGGGAGCGGGGGGCCGATACAGATACGCAGTATTTT. Protein product: CASSQVWERGADTDTQYF. The J gene is TRBJ2-3, the V gene TRBV4-3, with TRBD2 matching 9 bases. The CDR3 spans 18 residues. CDR1 and CDR2 (germline): LGHNA, YSLEER. J gave up 3 bases and V 1 base, and 11 bases lay outside the gene matches.

This chain links TRBV7-2 with TRBJ2-4; either TRBD1 or TRBD2 may fit D (6 bases each). The CDR3 runs to 15 residues. V gave up 2 bases and J gave up 0 bases, with 8 bases separating them. Germline V gene sequence: CDR1 SGHTA, CDR2 FQGNSA. The CDR3 nucleotides read TGTGCCAGCAGCTTAAAGGGGGGAGCCAAAAACATTCAGTACTTC. Its translation: CASSLKGGAKNIQYF.

This clonotype came up a few times. The rearrangement links TRBV5-1 to TRBJ1-2; D is unresolved. There are 13 residues in the CDR3. Trimming pared 4 bases from V and 4 bases from J, leaving 11 bases between. The V gene's germline CDR1 is SGHRS and CDR2 YFSETQ. CDR3 nucleotides: TGCGCCAGCAGCCTAGACATCTTCTATGGCTACACCTTC. It encodes CASSLDIFYGYTF.

This clonotype was counted a few times. The V and J genes are TRBV6-2 or TRBV6-3 and TRBJ2-2, with D tentatively TRBD1 or TRBD2 (5 bases each). Germline V gene data show CDR1 as MNHEY and CDR2 as SVGEGT. This CDR3 has 14 residues. With 0 bases removed from V and 6 bases from J, the gap between germline ends came to 8 bases. The CDR3, as DNA: TGTGCCAGCAGTTACTCCCAGGGACCCGGGGAGCTGTTTTTT. As protein: CASSYSQGPGELFF.

There are a few counts of this clonotype. The rearrangement joins TRBV7-2 to TRBJ1-4; D unresolved. Germline V gene lookup returns CDR1 SGHTA and CDR2 FQGNSA. V was pared by 3 bases and J by 7 bases, with 9 bases between. The CDR3 consists of 13 residues. CDR3 amino acids: CASSFGVSEKLFF. CDR3 in DNA: TGTGCCAGCAGCTTTGGGGTTAGTGAAAAACTGTTTTTT. Full variable domain (missing parts from reference TRBV7-2 and TRBJ1-4): GAGVSQSPSNKVTEKGKDVELRCDPISGHTALYWYRQSLGQGLEFLIYFQGNSAPDKSGLPSDRFSAERTGGSVSTLTIQRTQQEDSAVYLCASSFGVSEKLFFGSGTQLSVL.

This clonotype was observed a handful of times. V usage is TRBV18 and J usage is TRBJ2-1; 9 bases fit TRBD2. J was trimmed by 5 bases and V by 4 bases; bases with no gene match: 0. The germline V gene has CDR1 KGHSH and CDR2 LQKENI. The CDR3 totals 13 residues. Here the CDR3 reads CASSRTSDNEQFF. The CDR3 DNA reads as TGTGCCAGCTCACGGACTAGCGACAATGAGCAGTTCTTC. The full variable domain, completed using reference TRBV18 and TRBJ2-1, is NAGVMQNPRHLVRRRGQEARLRCSPMKGHSHVYWYRQLPEEGLKFMVYLQKENIIDESGMPKERFSAEFPKEGPSILRIQQVVRGDSAAYFCASSRTSDNEQFFGPGTRLTVL.

V usage is TRBV29-1 and J usage is TRBJ2-1; 14 nucleotides align to TRBD2. This CDR3 is built from 12 residues. CDR1 and CDR2 (germline): SQVTM, ANQGSEA. V lost 7 bases and J lost 9; bases outside the gene matches: 2. CDR3 sequence reads: CSGGLAGGEQFF. In DNA, the CDR3 is TGCAGCGGCGGACTAGCGGGAGGTGAGCAGTTCTTC.

This chain links TRBV29-1 with TRBJ1-1; TRBD1 might be the D (5 bases). Per the germline V gene, CDR1 is SQVTM and CDR2 is ANQGSEA. The V end was cut by 4 bases, the J end by 1 base, with 10 bases between. This CDR3 spans 13 amino acids. The CDR3 DNA sequence: TGCAGCGTTGCCAGCGGGGCGAACACTGAAGCTTTCTTT. Protein: CSVASGANTEAFF.